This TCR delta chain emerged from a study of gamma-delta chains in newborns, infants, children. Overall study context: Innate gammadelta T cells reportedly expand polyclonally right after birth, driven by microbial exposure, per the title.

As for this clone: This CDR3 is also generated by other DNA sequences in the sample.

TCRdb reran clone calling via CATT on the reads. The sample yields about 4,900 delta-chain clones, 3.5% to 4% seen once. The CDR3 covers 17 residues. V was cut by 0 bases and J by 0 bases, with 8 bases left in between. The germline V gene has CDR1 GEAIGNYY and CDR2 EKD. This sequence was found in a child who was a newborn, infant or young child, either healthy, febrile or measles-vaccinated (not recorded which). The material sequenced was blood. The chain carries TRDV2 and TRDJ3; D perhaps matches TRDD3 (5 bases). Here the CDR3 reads CACDTAGSSWDTRQMFF. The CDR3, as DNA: TGTGCCTGTGACACCGCGGGGAGCTCCTGGGACACCCGACAGATGTTTTTC.